This T cell receptor (beta chain) came from a study of shared clonotypes between healthy human individuals. The CDR3 consists of 18 residues. After removal of 0 bases from V and 5 bases from J, the junction contained 7 bases not matched to a gene. Germline V gene data show CDR1 as SGHRS and CDR2 as YFSETQ. As defined, naive CD8 cells were CD45RO-negative and positively selected for CCR7, with terminally differentiated effector memory CD45RA+ cells excluded. Libraries were prepared by immunoSEQ multiplex PCR; TCRdb keeps only in-frame clonotypes and omits some of them. The top ten clones hold more than 1.5% of a sample with approximately 2,000,000 clones, around 95% of them seen once.

The sequenced sample was naive CD8+ T cells from PBMCs. This TCR derives from a man aged 18 to 35 in good health. Some clones in this sample may be carry-over from other donors' samples. The chain carries TRBV5-1 and TRBJ2-5; TRBD2 agrees at 16 bases. CDR3 loop: CASSLAGLAGGPRETQYF. In DNA, the CDR3 is TGCGCCAGCAGCTTGGCGGGACTAGCGGGAGGGCCGAGGGAGACCCAGTACTTC.